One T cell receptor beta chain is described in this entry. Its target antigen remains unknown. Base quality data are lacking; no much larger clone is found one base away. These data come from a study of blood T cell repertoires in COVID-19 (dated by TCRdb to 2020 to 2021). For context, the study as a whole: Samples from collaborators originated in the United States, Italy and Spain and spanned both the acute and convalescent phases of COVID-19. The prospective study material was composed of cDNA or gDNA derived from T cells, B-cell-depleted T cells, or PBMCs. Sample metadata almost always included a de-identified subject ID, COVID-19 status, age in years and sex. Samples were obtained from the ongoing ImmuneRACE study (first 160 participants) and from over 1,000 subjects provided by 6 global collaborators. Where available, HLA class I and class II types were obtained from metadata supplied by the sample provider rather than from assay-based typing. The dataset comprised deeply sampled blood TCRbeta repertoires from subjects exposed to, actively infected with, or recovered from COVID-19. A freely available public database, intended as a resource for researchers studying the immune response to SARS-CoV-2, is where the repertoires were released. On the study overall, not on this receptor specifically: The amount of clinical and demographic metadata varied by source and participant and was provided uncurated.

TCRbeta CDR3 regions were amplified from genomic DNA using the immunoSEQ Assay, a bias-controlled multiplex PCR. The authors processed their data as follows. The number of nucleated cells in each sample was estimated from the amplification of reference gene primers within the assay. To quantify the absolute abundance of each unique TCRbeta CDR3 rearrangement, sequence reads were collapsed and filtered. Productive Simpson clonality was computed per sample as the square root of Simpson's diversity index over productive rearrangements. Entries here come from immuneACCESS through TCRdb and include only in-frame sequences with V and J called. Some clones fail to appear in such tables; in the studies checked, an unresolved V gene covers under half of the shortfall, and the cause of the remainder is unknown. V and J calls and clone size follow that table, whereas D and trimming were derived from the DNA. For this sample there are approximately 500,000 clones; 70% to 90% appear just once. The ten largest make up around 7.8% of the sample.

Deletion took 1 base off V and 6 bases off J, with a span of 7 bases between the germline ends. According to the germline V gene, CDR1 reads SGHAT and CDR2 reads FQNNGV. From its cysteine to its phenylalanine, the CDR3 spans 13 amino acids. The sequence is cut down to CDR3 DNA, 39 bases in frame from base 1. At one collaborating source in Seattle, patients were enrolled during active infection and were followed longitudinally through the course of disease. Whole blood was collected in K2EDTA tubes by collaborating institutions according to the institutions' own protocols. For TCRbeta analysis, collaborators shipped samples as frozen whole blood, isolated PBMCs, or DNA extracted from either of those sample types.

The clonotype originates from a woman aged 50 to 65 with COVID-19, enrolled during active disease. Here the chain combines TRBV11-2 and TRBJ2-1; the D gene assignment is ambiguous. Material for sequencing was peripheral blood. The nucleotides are TGTGCCAGCAGCTTAGTAGCCTCCAATGAGCAGTTCTTC. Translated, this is CASSLVASNEQFF.